Included here is one T cell receptor beta chain sequence, with context. Its antigen remains unknown. The authors ran a second PCR of roughly 7 to 11 cycles using a sample-barcoded 5' primer and a J-beta primer mix. Every sample gave at least 2.5 million paired-end reads containing CDR3. TCRdb used MiXCR to reprocess the 5' RACE reads, holding one entry per CDR3 protein. The sample contains 850,000 to 1,300,000 distinct CDR3 sequences, over 35% of which appear only once. This entry is derived from a study of blood T cells in healthy people across ages. This CDR3 contains 17 residues. V lost 5 bases and J lost 0; bases outside the gene matches: 5. Overall study results and limits: Expanded clonotype changes were possibly confounded by unknown donor CMV status.

Each donor's blood draw was roughly 9.8 milliliters of peripheral blood. This sequence was found in an older woman in good health. The V call is TRBV12-3 or TRBV12-4, the J call TRBJ2-3; 13 bases map to TRBD2. Sequenced: blood. CDR3 coding DNA: TGTGCCAGCAGTCCGGGACTAGCGGGACGAAGCACAGATACGCAGTATTTT. As protein: CASSPGLAGRSTDTQYF.